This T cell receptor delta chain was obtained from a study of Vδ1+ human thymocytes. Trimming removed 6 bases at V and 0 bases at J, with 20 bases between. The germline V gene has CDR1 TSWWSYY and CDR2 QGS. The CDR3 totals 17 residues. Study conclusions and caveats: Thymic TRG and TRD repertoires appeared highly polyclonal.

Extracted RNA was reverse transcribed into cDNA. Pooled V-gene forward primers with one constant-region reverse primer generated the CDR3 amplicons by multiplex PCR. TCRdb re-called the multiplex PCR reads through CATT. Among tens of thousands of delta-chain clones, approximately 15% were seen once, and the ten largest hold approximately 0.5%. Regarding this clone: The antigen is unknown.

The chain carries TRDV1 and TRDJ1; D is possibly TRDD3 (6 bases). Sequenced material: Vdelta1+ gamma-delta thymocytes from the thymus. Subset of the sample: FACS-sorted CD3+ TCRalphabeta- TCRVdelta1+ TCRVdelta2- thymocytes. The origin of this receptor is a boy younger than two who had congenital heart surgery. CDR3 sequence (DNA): TGTGCTCTTGGCTACCCTACTGGGTTTCCGTACACCGATAAACTCATCTTT. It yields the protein CALGYPTGFPYTDKLIF.